The following is a T cell receptor beta chain sequence with its context. Its antigen remains unidentified. Per-base qualities were not stored, and no clone one base away is much larger. The entry originates in a study of blood T cell repertoires in COVID-19 (dated by TCRdb to 2020 to 2022). In the study overall: The collaborator samples originated in the United States, Italy and Spain and spanned the acute and convalescent phases of COVID-19. The sample metadata nearly always contained a de-identified subject ID, COVID-19 status, age in years and sex. The prospective study material was composed of cDNA or gDNA derived from T cells, B-cell-depleted T cells, or PBMCs. The samples were drawn from the first 160 participants of the ongoing ImmuneRACE study and from some 1,300 subjects provided by 6 global collaborators. A freely available public database, intended as a resource for researchers studying the immune response to SARS-CoV-2, is where the repertoires were released. Where HLA class I and class II types were available, the types were taken from metadata supplied by the sample provider, not from assay-based typing. The dataset comprised deeply sampled blood TCRbeta repertoires from subjects exposed to, actively infected with, or recovered from COVID-19. The paper's findings and limits, for the study overall: How much clinical and demographic metadata was included differed by source and by participant, and the metadata was provided uncurated.

TCRbeta CDR3 regions were amplified from genomic DNA using the immunoSEQ Assay, a bias-controlled multiplex PCR. The original pipeline was this. The number of nucleated cells in each sample was estimated from the amplification of reference gene primers within the assay. Sequence reads were collapsed and filtered to measure the absolute abundance of every unique TCRbeta CDR3 rearrangement. For each sample, productive Simpson clonality was calculated as the square root of Simpson's diversity index over productive rearrangements. TCRdb re-hosts the immuneACCESS table, in-frame sequences only. Its copies lack some clones; in the studies checked, an unresolved V gene accounts for under half of them, and the cause for the rest is not known. The V and J calls and clone size are taken from that table; D and trimming were inferred from the DNA. This sample is represented by roughly 150,000 clones; 70% to 90% of them were singletons. The top ten clonotypes cover roughly 2.5% of the sample.

Germline trimming: 4 bases from V, 2 bases from J; junction bases outside gene matches: 11. The CDR3 contains 18 residues, cysteine and phenylalanine counted. This entry keeps only the CDR3 DNA: 54 bases, framed from base 1. Reading the germline V gene gives CDR1 MDHEN and CDR2 SYDVKM. In Seattle, one collaborating source enrolled patients while the infection was active and tracked those patients longitudinally over the course of disease. Each collaborating institution followed its own protocols to collect whole blood in K2EDTA tubes. Collaborator samples were shipped for TCRbeta analysis as frozen whole blood, isolated PBMCs, or DNA extracted from either sample type.

The specimen sequenced was peripheral blood. The receptor's source is an elderly woman with COVID-19, enrolled during active disease. Recombination linked TRBV28 to TRBJ2-2, and 9 bases in between align with TRBD1. The CDR3 region has the sequence CASSSRTGGGYNTGELFF. The sequenced DNA: TGTGCCAGCAGTTCCCGAACAGGGGGCGGTTATAACACCGGGGAGCTGTTTTTT.